Listed below are T cell receptor beta chains from one sample, sequenced in a study of cytomegalovirus exposure and HLA in healthy donors. TCRdb keeps only in-frame clones here, not all; method: immunoSEQ multiplex PCR. The sample includes roughly 140,000 clones, approximately 79% of them seen just once. The specimen was PBMCs. The origin of the receptors is a woman in her forties in good health and CMV-seropositive. Each CDR3 is given with its conserved first and last residue. A D gene is named only where the DNA matches it firmly. A clone size is listed for some rows: how often the clone was seen (once, few, many), or a class if it is expanded.

j_call cdr3_length clone_size d_call v_call cdr3_nt cdr3_aa
TRBJ2-2 16 - TRBD1 TRBV18 TGTGCCAGCTCAACTGGACAGGGGGCCATCACCGGGGAGCTGTTTTTT CASSTGQGAITGELFF
TRBJ1-4 13 - TRBD1 TRBV29-1 TGCAGCGGGTTAGGGACAGTGAATGAAAAACTGTTTTTT CSGLGTVNEKLFF
TRBJ1-2 11 few TRBD1 TRBV29-1 TGCAGCGGGACAGGGAGGGATGGCTACACCTTC CSGTGRDGYTF
TRBJ2-7 12 once TRBD2 TRBV7-2 TGTGCCAGCAGCTTAGTAGCGGGCGAGCAGTACTTC CASSLVAGEQYF
TRBJ2-7 13 - TRBD1 TRBV18 TGTGCCAGCTCACGGGACAGTACCTACGAGCAGTACTTC CASSRDSTYEQYF
TRBJ1-1 15 few TRBD1 TRBV2 TGTGCCAGCAGTGAAGGGACAGGTTACGACACTGAAGCTTTCTTT CASSEGTGYDTEAFF
TRBJ2-3 13 - - TRBV6-1 TGTGCCAGCAGTAGAACAGGCACAGATACGCAGTATTTT CASSRTGTDTQYF
TRBJ2-7 12 few TRBD1 TRBV10-2 TGCGCCAGCGGACAGGGTCACTACGAGCAGTACTTC CASGQGHYEQYF
TRBJ1-1 12 - - TRBV7-2 TGTGCCAGCAGCTTACTTAGCACTGAAGCTTTCTTT CASSLLSTEAFF
TRBJ1-2 13 - TRBD1 TRBV7-2 TGTGCCAGCAGCCAAGGACAGGGTGGAGGCTACACCTTC CASSQGQGGGYTF
TRBJ1-1 11 - - TRBV7-9 TGTGCCAGCAGCTTAGTATCTGAAGCTTTCTTT CASSLVSEAFF
TRBJ1-6 13 - - TRBV7-2 TGTGCCAGCAGCCCCGGGGTTAATTCACCCCTCCACTTT CASSPGVNSPLHF
TRBJ1-4 16 few TRBD1 TRBV7-9 TGTGCCAGCAGCTTAGCGCTTGGGGCAGGGGGAGAAAAACTGTTTTTT CASSLALGAGGEKLFF
TRBJ2-7 15 - TRBD1 TRBV4-1 TGCGCCAGCAGCCAAGAGTACAGGGGGCTTTACGAGCAGTACTTC CASSQEYRGLYEQYF
TRBJ2-3 16 - TRBD2 TRBV7-2 TGTGCCAGCAGCTTAGGACTAGCGGGTAGCACAGATACGCAGTATTTT CASSLGLAGSTDTQYF